The 10 T cell receptor beta chains in this list originate from one sample, sequenced in a study of blood T cells in healthy people across ages. The second PCR ran about 6 to 11 cycles with a sample-barcoded 5' primer and J-beta primers. TCRdb redid the calling of the 5' RACE reads with MiXCR, one entry per CDR3 protein. The sample carries some 1.4 million distinct CDR3 sequences, 42% recorded once. Sequencing was performed on blood. The source is a woman aged 18-30 years in good health.

In its sample, this clonotype was seen a few times. V and J are TRBV3-1 and TRBJ2-1; D is perhaps TRBD1 or TRBD2 (5 bases each). CDR1 LGHDT and CDR2 YNNKEL come from the germline V gene (reference sequence). This CDR3 has 16 residues. Trimming took off 7 bases at V and 5 bases at J, with 21 bases between the two ends. The CDR3 nucleotides read TGTGCCAGCAAGAAAACGGGACCCGGCGGGCACAATGAGCAGTTCTTC. This codes for CASKKTGPGGHNEQFF.

The chain combines TRBV20-1 with TRBJ2-7, with TRBD1 as a possible D gene (5 bases). The CDR3 runs to 13 residues. Per the germline V gene, CDR1 is DFQATT and CDR2 is SNEGSKA (reference sequence). V lost 7 bases and J lost 7, with 20 bases in between. In nucleotides, the CDR3 is TGCAGTGGGGGCAGGTTTTCGAGCGATGAGCAGTACTTC. Its translation is CSGGRFSSDEQYF.

The chain uses TRBV29-1 and TRBJ2-2; perhaps TRBD2 as D (5 bases). Looked up from germline, CDR1 is SQVTM and CDR2 is ANQGSEA. The ends were cut back, 2 bases at V and 4 bases at J, with 11 bases in the middle. The CDR3 length is 14 residues. CDR3 protein: CSVESSGVTGELFF. The DNA of the CDR3 is TGCAGCGTTGAATCTTCCGGGGTCACCGGGGAGCTGTTTTTT.

This clonotype was detected only a few times. The V gene is TRBV6-5, the J gene TRBJ2-6, with 7 bases matching TRBD2. In germline, CDR1 is MNHEY, CDR2 SVGAGI. The V and J ends lost 3 bases and 2 bases, in that order; junction bases with no gene match: 4. This CDR3 is built from 16 residues. The CDR3, as DNA: TGTGCCAGCAGTTATACCGGGACTACTGGGGCCAACGTCCTGACTTTC. This translates into CASSYTGTTGANVLTF.

This clonotype turned up a few times. J is TRBJ2-3 and V is TRBV28; 11 bases agree with TRBD1. Germline trimming cut 4 bases from V and 2 bases from J; bases unmatched to any gene: 5. In germline, CDR1 is MDHEN, CDR2 SYDVKM. The CDR3 loop spans 16 amino acids. The CDR3 here is CASSWWTGGLTDTQYF. The CDR3 DNA reads as TGTGCCAGCAGTTGGTGGACAGGGGGCCTCACAGATACGCAGTATTTT.

CDR3 residues: CASSRLAAGELFF. Written as DNA, the CDR3 is TGTGCCAGCAGCCGACTAGCCGCCGGGGAGCTGTTTTTT. This rearrangement joins TRBV7-2 to TRBJ2-2, with 7 bases aligning to TRBD2. Germline V gene lookup returns CDR1 SGHTA and CDR2 FQGNSA. Trimming cost V 5 bases and J 6 bases; bases outside gene matches: 3. This CDR3 has 13 residues.

The CDR3 loop reads CASSSTRTSQVNTEAFF. Written as DNA, the CDR3 is TGTGCCAGCAGTTCCACAAGGACCTCCCAGGTGAACACTGAAGCTTTCTTT. This sequence joins TRBV6-2 or TRBV6-3 and TRBJ1-1; no definite D call. CDR3 length equals 17 residues. The ends were cut back, 4 bases at V and 0 bases at J, with 18 bases in the middle. Germline CDR1 and CDR2: MNHEY and SVGEGT.

In its sample, this clonotype was seen a few times. The chain employs TRBV2 and TRBJ2-1; D may be TRBD2 (6 bases). CDR3 length: 14 residues. Between the trimmed V and J ends, which lost 0 bases and 9 bases, there was a span of 12 bases. Per the germline V gene, CDR1 is SNHLY and CDR2 is FYNNEI. The CDR3 DNA sequence: TGTGCCAGCAGTGAAGCAATGCAGGGAGGTGAGCAGTTCTTC. Its translation is CASSEAMQGGEQFF. Full variable domain (missing parts from reference TRBV2 and TRBJ2-1): EPEVTQTPSHQVTQMGQEVILRCVPISNHLYFYWYRQILGQKVEFLVSFYNNEISEKSEIFDDQFSVERPDGSNFTLKIRSTKLEDSAMYFCASSEAMQGGEQFFGPGTRLTVL.

The chain joins TRBV20-1 to TRBJ2-1; D gene uncertain. The CDR3 totals 12 residues. The germline CDR1 and CDR2 sequences are DFQATT and SNEGSKA (reference sequence). CDR3 sequence reads: CRWKSSYNEQFF. The CDR3 coding sequence is TGCAGATGGAAGAGCTCCTACAATGAGCAGTTCTTC.

The sample holds a few counts of this clonotype. This chain uses TRBV15 with TRBJ1-1; D is ambiguous. CDR1 and CDR2 (germline): LNHNV, YYDKDF (reference sequence). The CDR3 has 13 amino acids. Trimming removed 0 bases from V and 8 bases from J, with 10 bases in between. CDR3 in amino acids: CATSRDALWEAFF. CDR3 bases: TGTGCCACCAGCAGAGACGCGCTATGGGAAGCTTTCTTT.